These T cell receptor beta chains were read from a single sample in a study of blood T cell repertoires in COVID-19. Sequencing used immunoSEQ multiplex PCR; TCRdb keeps in-frame clones, though not all of them. The sample contains about 82,000 clones, around 81% of which appear only once. The source material was peripheral blood. These receptors were obtained from a man older than 75 with active or convalescent COVID-19. Both conserved end residues are part of each CDR3. The D gene is left open where the match is weak. A clone size is listed for some rows: how often the clone was seen (once, few, many), or a class if it is expanded.

J,D,size,V,DNA,CDR3
TRBJ1-1,NA,NA,TRBV12-3/TRBV12-4,TGTGCCAGCAGTTCACAGTTAGAAGCTTTCTTT,CASSSQLEAFF
TRBJ1-1,TRBD1,once,TRBV4-1,TGCGCCAGCAGCCAAGATCTCCGACAGGGGGTGATGAACACTGAAGCTTTCTTT,CASSQDLRQGVMNTEAFF
TRBJ1-5,NA,NA,TRBV18,TGTGCCAGCTCACCGGACGGGGGGAGAGATCAGCCCCAGCATTTT,CASSPDGGRDQPQHF
TRBJ2-2,NA,many,TRBV19,TGTGCCAGTAGTATATCGCGGAACACCGGGGAGCTGTTTTTT,CASSISRNTGELFF
TRBJ1-1,NA,NA,TRBV7-8,TGTGCCAGCAATATAGCGCGAGGGGGTGGTGAAGCTTTCTTT,CASNIARGGGEAFF
TRBJ1-6,NA,NA,TRBV5-6,TGTGCCAGCAGCTTGGTAACTTATAATTCACCCCTCCACTTT,CASSLVTYNSPLHF
TRBJ2-2,NA,NA,TRBV5-1,TGCGCCAGCAGTGGGCTCGGTAAATACGGGGAGCTGTTTTTT,CASSGLGKYGELFF
TRBJ2-2,TRBD2,NA,TRBV6-4,TGTGCCAGCAGTCCGGGACTAGGAAACACCGGGGAGCTGTTTTTT,CASSPGLGNTGELFF
TRBJ2-5,TRBD1,few,TRBV25-1,TGTGCCAGCAGTGAATTTTCGGGACAGTCGGAGACCCAGTACTTC,CASSEFSGQSETQYF
TRBJ2-1,TRBD2,NA,TRBV4-1,TGCGCCAGCAGCCGATTAACCGGGACTAGCGGGAGCTCCTACAATGAGCAGTTCTTC,CASSRLTGTSGSSYNEQFF
TRBJ2-3,TRBD1,NA,TRBV19,TGTGCCAGTAGTATAGAGGGGACAGGGACAGATACGCAGTATTTT,CASSIEGTGTDTQYF
TRBJ1-1,NA,NA,TRBV5-8,TGTGCCAGCAGCCCTGGGCTGGCGGGGGCTGAAGCTTTCTTT,CASSPGLAGAEAFF
TRBJ2-1,TRBD2,NA,TRBV6-5,TGTGCCAGCCTCTCTCCTAGCGGGAACCACAATGAGCAGTTCTTC,CASLSPSGNHNEQFF
TRBJ2-5,NA,NA,TRBV5-1,TGCGCCAGCAGCTCAGGTGGGGCAGGCAGCGAGACCCAGTACTTC,CASSSGGAGSETQYF
TRBJ1-2,NA,NA,TRBV6-1,TGTGCCAGCAGTGTCATATCGGGTCCAAACATTCCCTATGGCTACACCTTC,CASSVISGPNIPYGYTF
TRBJ2-3,TRBD1,few,TRBV29-1,TGCAGCGCCGTGCCCCAGGGGGCCACAGATACGCAGTATTTT,CSAVPQGATDTQYF
TRBJ1-1,TRBD1,few,TRBV5-1,TGCGCCAGCAGCTTGGGGACACAGGGGACGGGCACTGAAGCTTTCTTT,CASSLGTQGTGTEAFF
TRBJ2-1,NA,NA,TRBV29-1,TGCAGCGTCCGGACTACCAGCTACAATGAGCAGTTCTTC,CSVRTTSYNEQFF